The next 18 T cell receptor beta chains were all read from a single sample in a study of TIL therapy for anti-PD-1-resistant metastatic lung cancer. Time point here: pre-treatment sample, taken before nivolumab and TIL therapy. The immunoSEQ assay was v3. The repertoire was sequenced with immunoSEQ multiplex PCR; TCRdb's copy has only in-frame clones and lacks some. The data contain tens of thousands of clones, around 86% of them seen just once; the ten biggest clones take up about 2.5%. The sequencing here drew on blood, taken at baseline. The receptor set was obtained from a person aged 25 to 85 with non-small cell lung cancer.

This chain joins TRBV11-2 and TRBJ2-7, with D possibly matching TRBD1 (5 bases). With 0 bases removed from V and 6 bases from J, the gap between germline ends came to 15 bases. Per the germline V gene, CDR1 is SGHAT and CDR2 is FQNNGV. The CDR3 spans 15 residues. CDR3 bases: TGTGCCAGCAGCTTAGAATCAGGGCCTGTGGCCGAGCAGTACTTC. It specifies CASSLESGPVAEQYF.

The chain employs TRBV6-5 and TRBJ1-4; 9 nucleotides align to TRBD1. There are 14 residues in the CDR3. V lost 6 bases to trimming and J lost 5 bases; unmatched junction nucleotides: 4. Germline CDR1 MNHEY, CDR2 SVGAGI. CDR3 region: CASRYRGQNEKLFF. The CDR3 DNA reads as TGTGCCAGCAGATACAGGGGGCAGAATGAAAAACTGTTTTTT.

This sequence joins TRBV9 and TRBJ1-2; the D is unclear. CDR1 is SGDLS, CDR2 YYNGEE, per germline. This CDR3 region has 15 residues. V dropped 3 bases and J dropped 4 bases, with 16 bases sitting between them. The chain's CDR3 is CASSGGGAPRYGYTF. CDR3 nucleotides: TGTGCCAGCAGCGGCGGTGGAGCGCCCCGCTATGGCTACACCTTC.

This clone was observed once. V usage is TRBV3-1 (or the pseudogene TRBV3-2) and J usage is TRBJ2-3, with 7 bases identical to TRBD1. V lost 4 bases, J lost 2 bases, and 3 bases stayed unmatched. This CDR3 is built from 14 residues. In germline, CDR1 is LGHDT, CDR2 YNNKEL (reference sequence). CDR3: CASSLGQPTDTQYF. The CDR3 DNA reads TGTGCCAGCAGCCTGGGACAGCCCACAGATACGCAGTATTTT.

This rearrangement joins TRBV4-1 to TRBJ2-1, with 13 bases identical to TRBD2. The V segment lost 0 bases and the J segment 13 bases; nucleotides outside the gene matches: 3. CDR1 MGHRA and CDR2 YSYEKL come from the germline V gene. There are 14 residues in the CDR3. The CDR3, as DNA: TGCGCCAGCAGCCAAGAACTAGCGGGAGGGAAACAGTTCTTC. Translating it yields CASSQELAGGKQFF.

This sequence joins TRBV25-1 and TRBJ1-6, with D tentatively TRBD1 (5 bases). Trimming cost V 6 bases and J 5 bases, with 8 bases left between them. Germline CDR1 MGHDK, CDR2 SYGVNS. This CDR3 has 13 residues. The CDR3 DNA follows: TGTGCCAGCAGGCTAGGGGATAATTCACCCCTCCACTTT. Translated: CASRLGDNSPLHF.

The chain has TRBV7-2 and TRBJ1-3; no firm D call. Trimming removed 7 bases from V and 1 base from J, with 8 bases in between. The germline gives CDR1 SGHTA, CDR2 FQGNSA. There are 13 residues in the CDR3. The CDR3 DNA reads TGTGCCAGCAAGGCGGGATCTGGAAACACCATATATTTT. Translating it yields CASKAGSGNTIYF.

The chain is built from TRBV5-1 and TRBJ2-7, with TRBD1 identical over 8 bases. Germline lookup yields CDR1 SGHRS and CDR2 YFSETQ. J was trimmed by 7 bases and V by 5 bases; bases with no gene match: 11. The CDR3 totals 14 residues. In DNA, the CDR3 is TGCGCCAGCAGAGAGGGACAGGCATGGGTTGAGCAGTACTTC. Translated: CASREGQAWVEQYF.

This clone has just one count. The chain couples TRBV7-8 to TRBJ2-1, with 11 bases aligning to TRBD1. There are 15 residues in the CDR3. Trimming cost V 4 bases and J 7 bases; bases outside gene matches: 6. Germline V lookup: CDR1 SGHVS, CDR2 FQNEAQ. In DNA form, the CDR3 reads TGTGCCAGCAGCTCCGGGACAGGGGGTTGGAATGAGCAGTTCTTC. This encodes CASSSGTGGWNEQFF.

The chain recombines TRBV7-9 with TRBJ1-3, with D possibly TRBD1 on 6 matching bases. Germline V gives CDR1 SEHNR, CDR2 FQNEAQ (reference sequence). There are 13 residues in the CDR3. V was shortened by 2 bases and J by 9 bases, with 11 bases between the two germline ends. CDR3 region: CASSLSQGPTIYF. The CDR3 DNA sequence: TGTGCCAGCAGCTTATCACAGGGCCCCACCATATATTTT.

This clone was seen a handful of times. The chain employs TRBV15 and TRBJ1-1; no firm D call. The CDR3 sequence is 14 residues long. Germline loops: CDR1 LNHNV, CDR2 YYDKDF (reference sequence). V lost 2 bases to trimming and J lost 4 bases, with 11 bases between them. The CDR3 DNA follows: TGTGCCACCAGCAGAACCACTTATACCACTGAAGCTTTCTTT. This gives the protein CATSRTTYTTEAFF.

The V gene is TRBV5-6, the J gene TRBJ2-7; 8 nucleotides line up with TRBD1. The CDR3 sequence is 14 residues long. Germline V gene data show CDR1 as SGHDT and CDR2 as YYEEEE. V was pared by 3 bases and J by 3 bases, with 5 bases of the junction left unmatched. The CDR3 coding sequence is TGTGCCAGCAGCTCCTGGACAGGGTACTACGAGCAGTACTTC. It translates to CASSSWTGYYEQYF.

The V gene is TRBV3-1 (or the pseudogene TRBV3-2), the J gene TRBJ1-5, with D hard to call. CDR1 is LGHDT, CDR2 YNNKEL, per germline (reference sequence). The CDR3 runs 14 residues. The germline V and J ends were trimmed by 3 bases and 2 bases, with 8 bases remaining between them. CDR3 DNA: TGTGCCAGCAGCCAGGAGGGTGGCAATCAGCCCCAGCATTTT. Translating it yields CASSQEGGNQPQHF.

The V gene is TRBV27, the J gene TRBJ2-1, with 8 bases aligning to TRBD2. The CDR3 extends over 18 amino acids. Unmatched junction bases numbered 11, after V lost 4 bases and J lost 0 bases. Germline CDR1 MNHEY, CDR2 SMNVEV (reference sequence). For the CDR3, the DNA is TGTGCCAGCAGTTACGGAGCGGGAGCCCTCAACTCCTACAATGAGCAGTTCTTC. Protein sequence: CASSYGAGALNSYNEQFF.

The V gene is TRBV28, the J gene TRBJ2-5; D perhaps matches TRBD1 (7 bases). Trimming took off 6 bases at V and 5 bases at J, with 13 bases between the two ends. This CDR3 has 13 amino acids. Germline V gene sequence: CDR1 MDHEN, CDR2 SYDVKM. As DNA, the CDR3 is TGTGCCAGCAGCCCACCAGGGGGGGAGACCCAGTACTTC. This gives the protein CASSPPGGETQYF.

The rearrangement joins TRBV11-3 to TRBJ2-1, with 8 bases lining up with TRBD2. The CDR3 sequence is 17 residues long. Germline trimming cut 1 base from V and 4 bases from J; bases unmatched to any gene: 9. Germline V gives CDR1 SGHNT, CDR2 YENEEA. The CDR3 DNA sequence: TGTGCCAGCAGCTTAGGGGCGGCGGGAGGACATTACAATGAGCAGTTCTTC. It translates to CASSLGAAGGHYNEQFF.

The chain couples TRBV2 to TRBJ1-1, with D perhaps TRBD1 (5 bases). CDR1 is SNHLY and CDR2 is FYNNEI in the germline V gene. The CDR3 is 14 residues long. Trimming stripped 1 base from V and 8 bases from J, with 14 bases between. This CDR3 reads CASSEGDANNEAFF. For the CDR3, the DNA is TGTGCCAGCAGTGAAGGGGACGCAAATAACGAAGCTTTCTTT.

This clone turned up a few times. The chain couples TRBV3-1 (or the pseudogene TRBV3-2) to TRBJ2-1; D is uncertain. The CDR3 spans 13 residues. CDR1 is LGHDT and CDR2 is YNNKEL in the germline V gene (reference sequence). Trimming took 7 bases from V and 4 from J, leaving 11 bases between them. The CDR3 nucleotides read TGTGCCAGCATGCCTTTCGGGTACAATGAGCAGTTCTTC. It translates to CASMPFGYNEQFF.